This T cell receptor (beta chain) was retrieved from a study of technical replicates of blood from several donors (dated by TCRdb to 2016 to 2017). On this clone: Its antigen target is currently unknown. No base quality information exists; no much larger clone differs at one position.

V drops 4 bases and J drops 9 bases, leaving 17 bases in between. Measured from the cysteine to the phenylalanine, the CDR3 is 13 residues long. Here the CDR3 DNA is all that survives: 39 bases in frame from base 1. Sequences SGHDT (CDR1) and YYEEEE (CDR2) are obtained from the germline V gene. Library creation used the immunoSEQ multiplex PCR assay. The source is immuneACCESS, and TCRdb retained only in-frame sequences with V and J called. Part of the clones is not carried over; for the studies checked, unresolved V genes explain less than half of this, and the remainder is unexplained. This sample gives under 95,000 clones in total; about 95% of them show up just once. About 0.25% of the sample is in the top ten clones.

Recombination connected TRBV5-6 to TRBJ2-7; matching of 7 bases hints at TRBD2 as the D gene. The receptor was derived from a human donor in good health. The sample comprised T cells isolated from PBMCs. The sequence in DNA is TGTGCCAGCAGCAAGAGGGGGGGAGGGGCGCAGTACTTC. Protein translation: CASSKRGGGAQYF.